These 25 T cell receptor beta chains originate from one sample sequenced in a study of T-cell reconstitution after alpha-beta-depleted transplantation in children. A TCRbeta library incorporating unique molecular identifiers was prepared. TCRdb re-derived calls from the PCR reads in MiXCR, one entry per CDR3 protein. The table has 100,000 or so distinct CDR3 sequences, around 15% seen once. This specimen was PBMCs, mostly from graft donor cells, taken 180 days after TCRalphabeta/CD19-depleted stem cell transplant. All receptors come from a male patient aged 2 to 10 who had a stem cell transplant for acute lymphoblastic leukemia, so the T cells may come from the graft donor.

This clonotype was recorded many times. V usage is TRBV20-1 and J usage is TRBJ1-5; D is unclear. The CDR3 length is 13 residues. The V end was cut by 6 bases, the J end by 0 bases, with 9 bases between. Germline V gene sequence: CDR1 DFQATT, CDR2 SNEGSKA (reference sequence). The DNA of the CDR3 is TGCAGTGCCGCCGGGAGTAGCAATCAGCCCCAGCATTTT. As protein: CSAAGSSNQPQHF.

This clonotype was counted only a few times. As DNA, the CDR3 is TGTGCCAGCAGCTTAGCGCACGAGCAGTACTTC. Amino acid sequence: CASSLAHEQYF. This sequence joins TRBV7-9 and TRBJ2-7, with no clear D. The germline gives CDR1 SEHNR, CDR2 FQNEAQ (reference sequence). V lost 0 bases to trimming and J lost 5 bases, with 2 bases between them. The CDR3 has 11 residues.

There are a few counts of this clonotype. The genes are TRBV27 and TRBJ1-1; D not resolved. Trimming pared 6 bases from V and 5 bases from J, leaving 16 bases between. From germline, CDR1 is MNHEY and CDR2 SMNVEV (reference sequence). The CDR3 runs 14 residues. CDR3 protein: CASSLGIIGTEAFF. CDR3 nucleotides: TGTGCCAGCAGCTTAGGGATAATCGGTACTGAAGCTTTCTTT.

This clonotype was counted between two and nine times. This chain connects TRBV6-5 to TRBJ1-1; D ambiguous. Trimming stripped 0 bases from V and 5 bases from J, with 19 bases between. The CDR3 totals 17 residues. Germline assignment: CDR1 MNHEY and CDR2 SVGAGI. CDR3: CASSYSMERALGTEAFF. In DNA form, the CDR3 reads TGTGCCAGCAGTTACTCGATGGAGCGGGCCTTGGGGACTGAAGCTTTCTTT.

This clonotype was counted once. The chain is built from TRBV5-1 and TRBJ2-1; TRBD1 aligns across 7 bases. This CDR3 has 16 residues. From germline, CDR1 is SGHRS and CDR2 YFSETQ. V dropped 1 base and J dropped 3; count of bases not matched to a gene: 7. Here the CDR3 reads CASSLSQGPNYNEQFF. The CDR3 DNA sequence: TGCGCCAGCAGCTTGTCACAGGGGCCTAACTACAATGAGCAGTTCTTC.

The chain couples TRBV28 to TRBJ1-5; unclear D gene. The CDR3 totals 15 residues. V was pared by 6 bases and J by 6 bases, with 18 bases between. CDR1 and CDR2 from the germline V gene are MDHEN and SYDVKM. The CDR3 DNA reads as TGTGCCAGCAGCCAACCCGGGGATCGGGGTCAGCCCCAGCATTTT. This translates into CASSQPGDRGQPQHF.

The rearrangement uses TRBV3-1 and TRBJ2-7; D call uncertain. V was shortened by 1 base and J by 2 bases, with 9 bases between the two germline ends. Germline CDR1 reads LGHDT; CDR2 reads YNNKEL (reference sequence). This CDR3 region has 14 residues. The CDR3, as DNA: TGTGCCAGCAGCCAAGGCGTCATAGCCTACGAGCAGTACTTC. It specifies CASSQGVIAYEQYF.

This chain connects TRBV7-2 to TRBJ1-1, with D uncertain. Germline CDR1 is SGHTA and CDR2 is FQGNSA. This CDR3 has 13 amino acids. Trimming pared 7 bases from V and 1 base from J, leaving 10 bases between. CDR3 sequence reads: CASNPSWNTEAFF. The CDR3 region has the DNA TGTGCCAGCAACCCCTCTTGGAACACTGAAGCTTTCTTT. The whole variable domain, filled in from reference TRBV7-2 and TRBJ1-1, reads GAGVSQSPSNKVTEKGKDVELRCDPISGHTALYWYRQSLGQGLEFLIYFQGNSAPDKSGLPSDRFSAERTGGSVSTLTIQRTQQEDSAVYLCASNPSWNTEAFFGQGTRLTVV.

V and J are TRBV11-2 and TRBJ2-1; TRBD2 aligns across 10 bases. The CDR3 is made up of 15 amino acids. Trimming took 5 bases from V and 4 from J; bases not matched to a gene: 5. Per the germline V gene, CDR1 is SGHAT and CDR2 is FQNNGV. Here the CDR3 reads CASSMLAGVYNEQFF. The CDR3 bases are TGTGCCAGCAGCATGCTAGCGGGGGTTTACAATGAGCAGTTCTTC.

This clonotype was counted between two and nine times. The chain combines TRBV13 with TRBJ2-5; 8 bases are shared with TRBD2. This CDR3 has 16 amino acids. Germline V gives CDR1 PRHDT, CDR2 FYEKMQ (reference sequence). V lost 5 bases to trimming and J lost 9 bases; unmatched junction nucleotides: 17. The CDR3 region is CASSIRLRGSGAPQYF. The CDR3, as DNA: TGTGCCAGCAGCATCCGACTACGGGGTAGCGGGGCGCCCCAGTACTTC.

This clonotype showed up just a few times. The chain combines TRBV6-6 with TRBJ2-2; no clear D. Germline V gene data show CDR1 as MNHNY and CDR2 as SVGAGI (reference sequence). This CDR3 region has 13 residues. V shed 7 bases and J shed 5 bases, with 11 bases lying between them. The CDR3 sequence is CASTARVTGELFF. Written as DNA, the CDR3 is TGTGCCAGCACTGCACGGGTTACCGGGGAGCTGTTTTTT.

This clonotype was detected a few times. This chain's CDR3 is CSVTTATNEKLFF. The CDR3 DNA reads as TGCAGCGTTACGACGGCAACTAATGAAAAACTGTTTTTT. V and J are TRBV29-1 and TRBJ1-4; D gene ambiguous. The germline V gene has CDR1 SQVTM and CDR2 ANQGSEA. CDR3 length equals 13 residues. The V end was cut by 5 bases, the J end by 0 bases, with 7 bases between.

Comments on this clonotype: One junction end disagrees with the germline gene, perhaps due to a read error. The chain recombines TRBV3-1 with TRBJ2-3, with 11 nucleotides matching TRBD2. The CDR3 covers 18 residues. Germline V gene data show CDR1 as LGHDT and CDR2 as YNNKEL (reference sequence). CDR3: CASRQGVTSGRPGDTQYF. CDR3 coding DNA: TGTGCCAGCAGACAAGGGGTCACTAGCGGGAGACCGGGAGATACGCAGTATTTT.

This clonotype was detected only a few times. This sequence joins TRBV12-3 or TRBV12-4 and TRBJ2-7; possibly TRBD2 for D (6 bases). V was clipped by 6 bases and J by 7 bases, with 16 bases between them. CDR3 length: 13 residues. CDR3 DNA sequence: TGTGCCAGCAGGGTACTAGCTTCCGGGGAGCAGTACTTC. It is translated as CASRVLASGEQYF.

This clonotype has just a few counts. The chain employs TRBV5-5 and TRBJ2-7, with unresolved D. CDR1 is SGHKS, CDR2 YYEKEE, per germline (reference sequence). The ends were cut back, 1 base at V and 2 bases at J, with 13 bases in the middle. CDR3 size: 15 residues. CDR3 in DNA: TGTGCCAGCAGCTTGAGGGCAGGCCTCACCTACGAGCAGTACTTC. Its protein is CASSLRAGLTYEQYF.

The V gene is TRBV29-1, the J gene TRBJ1-2; D ambiguous. The CDR3 sequence is 12 residues long. The V end lost 6 bases, the J end lost 4 bases, and 12 bases lay between the germline ends. Germline values: CDR1 SQVTM, CDR2 ANQGSEA. CDR3 in DNA: TGCAGCGTCGGAAGTTGGACCTATGGCTACACCTTC. This codes for CSVGSWTYGYTF.

This clonotype was found once. J is TRBJ2-5 and V is TRBV12-3 or TRBV12-4; 10 nucleotides agree with TRBD2. The CDR3 covers 16 residues. J was trimmed by 4 bases and V by 0 bases; bases with no gene match: 5. In nucleotides, the CDR3 is TGTGCCAGCAGTTTAGCGGGGACTAGCGATGGAGAGACCCAGTACTTC. It encodes CASSLAGTSDGETQYF.

This clonotype occurred a few times. V is TRBV11-2 and J is TRBJ2-3; 10 positions agree with TRBD2. This CDR3 has 20 residues. Germline CDR1 SGHAT, CDR2 FQNNGV. V trimming: 5 bases; J trimming: 0 bases; junction bases outside the gene matches: 17. The CDR3 spells CASSEVAGGPPIVSTDTQYF. CDR3 DNA: TGTGCCAGCAGCGAGGTAGCGGGGGGCCCCCCGATCGTTAGCACAGATACGCAGTATTTT.

The V gene is TRBV7-9, the J gene TRBJ2-7; D possibly matches TRBD1 or TRBD2 (5 bases each). CDR3 length: 16 residues. Germline lookup yields CDR1 SEHNR and CDR2 FQNEAQ (reference sequence). V lost 3 bases to trimming and J lost 5 bases, with 20 bases between them. CDR3 coding DNA: TGTGCCAGCAGCTTCGGGGACGGACAACGTAAGGACGAGCAGTACTTC. Translating gives CASSFGDGQRKDEQYF.

This chain connects TRBV18 to TRBJ2-1, with 9 nucleotides matching TRBD2. CDR1 and CDR2 (germline): KGHSH, LQKENI. V dropped 2 bases and J dropped 3; count of bases not matched to a gene: 5. The CDR3 has 16 residues. CDR3 bases: TGTGCCAGCTCACCAAGTAGCGGGGGCCTCTACAATGAGCAGTTCTTC. This gives the protein CASSPSSGGLYNEQFF.

V is TRBV12-3 or TRBV12-4 and J is TRBJ2-7; maybe TRBD2 (6 bases). Trimming removed 7 bases at V and 7 bases at J, with 14 bases between. The CDR3 totals 12 residues. The CDR3 here is CASIGPAGEQYF. The CDR3 DNA is TGTGCCAGCATTGGCCCCGCGGGGGAGCAGTACTTC.

This clonotype was recorded at least ten times. The V gene is TRBV7-9, the J gene TRBJ2-7; the match to TRBD1 covers 7 bases. Unmatched junction bases numbered 9, after V lost 5 bases and J lost 5 bases. CDR3 length: 14 residues. The germline gives CDR1 SEHNR, CDR2 FQNEAQ (reference sequence). The CDR3 sequence is CASSKDRVPHEQYF. For the CDR3, the DNA is TGTGCCAGCAGCAAAGACAGGGTTCCCCACGAGCAGTACTTC. Full variable domain (rest looked up from reference TRBV7-9 and TRBJ2-7): DTGVSQNPRHKITKRGQNVTFRCDPISEHNRLYWYRQTLGQGPEFLTYFQNEAQLEKSRLLSDRFSAERPKGSFSTLEIQRTEQGDSAMYLCASSKDRVPHEQYFGPGTRLTVT.

This clonotype was counted only a few times. V usage is TRBV5-4 and J usage is TRBJ2-5; no definite D call. The V end lost 4 bases, the J end lost 5 bases, and 12 bases lay between the germline ends. The CDR3 has 13 amino acids. Germline lookup yields CDR1 SGHNT and CDR2 YYREEE (reference sequence). In DNA form, the CDR3 reads TGTGCCAGCAGCCCTCCCGGTAGGGAGACCCAGTACTTC. Translated, it gives CASSPPGRETQYF.

This clonotype was detected many times. This chain uses TRBV5-1 with TRBJ2-3, with TRBD2 identical over 15 bases. The CDR3 totals 18 residues. Germline V gene data show CDR1 as SGHRS and CDR2 as YFSETQ. Losses at the gene ends were 4 bases for V and 0 bases for J; bases not matched to a gene: 6. CDR3 amino acids: CASSPGLAGGGSTDTQYF. The DNA for the CDR3 is TGCGCCAGCAGCCCGGGACTAGCGGGGGGCGGGAGCACAGATACGCAGTATTTT.

The chain couples TRBV19 to TRBJ2-5; 8 nucleotides line up with TRBD2. Germline CDR1 LNHDA, CDR2 SQIVND (reference sequence). The CDR3 totals 18 residues. The V and J ends lost 7 bases and 5 bases, in that order; junction bases with no gene match: 21. For the CDR3, the DNA is TGTGCCAGTAAGGAATCCGGGACTAGGGGATTAGCGGAGGAGACCCAGTACTTC. Amino acids: CASKESGTRGLAEETQYF.